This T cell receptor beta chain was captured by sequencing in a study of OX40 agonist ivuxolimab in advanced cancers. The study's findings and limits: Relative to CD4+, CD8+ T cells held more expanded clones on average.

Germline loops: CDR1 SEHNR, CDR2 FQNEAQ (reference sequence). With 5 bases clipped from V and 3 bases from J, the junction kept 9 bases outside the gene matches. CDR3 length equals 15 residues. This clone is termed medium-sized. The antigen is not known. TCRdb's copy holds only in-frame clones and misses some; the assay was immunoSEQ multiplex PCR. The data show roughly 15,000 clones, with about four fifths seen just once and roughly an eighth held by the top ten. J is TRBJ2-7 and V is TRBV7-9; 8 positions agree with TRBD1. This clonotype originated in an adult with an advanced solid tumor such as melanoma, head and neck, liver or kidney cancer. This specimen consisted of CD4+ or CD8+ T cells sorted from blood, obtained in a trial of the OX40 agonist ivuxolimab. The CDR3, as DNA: TGTGCCAGCAGCCACCGGGACAGGCAAGTCTACGAGCAGTACTTC. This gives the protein CASSHRDRQVYEQYF.